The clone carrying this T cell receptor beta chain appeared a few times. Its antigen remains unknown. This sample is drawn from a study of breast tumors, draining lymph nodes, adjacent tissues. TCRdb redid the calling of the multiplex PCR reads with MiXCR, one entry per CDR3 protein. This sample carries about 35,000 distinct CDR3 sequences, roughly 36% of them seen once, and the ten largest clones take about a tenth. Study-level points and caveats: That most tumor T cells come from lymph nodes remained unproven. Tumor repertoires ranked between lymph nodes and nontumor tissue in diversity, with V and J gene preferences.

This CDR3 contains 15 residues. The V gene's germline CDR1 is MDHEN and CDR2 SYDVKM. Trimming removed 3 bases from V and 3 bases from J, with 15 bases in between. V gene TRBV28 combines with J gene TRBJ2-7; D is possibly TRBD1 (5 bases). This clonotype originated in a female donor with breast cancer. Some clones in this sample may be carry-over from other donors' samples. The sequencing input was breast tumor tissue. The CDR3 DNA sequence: TGTGCCAGCAGTTTTATGAGCAGGGTGATCTACGAGCAGTACTTC. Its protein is CASSFMSRVIYEQYF.